This paragraph covers one T cell receptor (beta chain) sequence. No antigen is known for it. The CDR3 loop spans 15 amino acids. From germline, CDR1 is MNHEY and CDR2 SMNVEV (reference sequence). V was clipped by 4 bases and J by 8 bases, with 18 bases between them. The deep-level immunoSEQ assay was used. Source study methods: Sequence data from immunoSEQ were junction-only and lacked quality scores; consequently, filtering differed. Here immunoSEQ multiplex PCR was the method, and the copy in TCRdb shows in-frame clones only, minus some. D and trimming were read from the DNA, whereas the V and J calls and clone size are those reported in that table. The table lists around 2.1 million clones, 85% to 95% of them singletons. The data were taken from a study of shared clonotypes between healthy human individuals. Overall study context: Each donor's CD4 naive and CD4 memory cells filled three plates apiece, CD8 naive two, and CD8 memory one. Findings of the study overall: Tissues were not sampled, only blood, and their repertoires likely differ.

The naive CD8 fraction comprised CD45RO-negative cells positively selected for CCR7 and excluded terminally differentiated effector memory CD45RA+ cells. This clonotype was obtained from a man younger than 30 in good health. Some clones in this sample may be carry-over from other donors' samples. The rearrangement links TRBV27 to TRBJ2-1; the D gene is possibly TRBD1 (6 bases). Sequencing was performed on naive CD8+ T cells from PBMCs. The CDR3 DNA is TGTGCCAGCAGTTCATGGACAGATGGGAGCTATGAGCAGTTCTTC. Amino acids: CASSSWTDGSYEQFF.